Below are 13 T cell receptor beta chains sequenced from a single sample in a study of cytomegalovirus exposure and HLA in healthy donors. PCR amplification relied on 60 Vbeta primers (plus 13 Jbeta primers). Generated by immunoSEQ multiplex PCR, the TCRdb table keeps only in-frame clones and is missing some. This table holds roughly 120,000 clones, around 68% found once. Sequencing input: PBMCs. The source of these receptors is a woman in her fifties or sixties in good health and CMV-seropositive.

J is TRBJ1-5 and V is TRBV27, with 9 bases fitting TRBD1. There are 18 residues in the CDR3. CDR1 and CDR2 from the germline V gene are MNHEY and SMNVEV (reference sequence). J lost 2 bases, V lost 0 bases, and 8 bases had no gene match. The DNA for the CDR3 is TGTGCCAGCAGTTTATCGTCTTCACAGGGGGCGCGCAATCAGCCCCAGCATTTT. Its protein product is CASSLSSSQGARNQPQHF.

The chain joins TRBV7-2 to TRBJ1-1, with D unresolved. CDR1 is SGHTA and CDR2 is FQGNSA in the germline V gene. The CDR3 length is 13 residues. V lost 2 bases to trimming and J lost 4 bases, with 8 bases between them. In DNA, the CDR3 is TGTGCCAGCAGCTTATGGCAGATCACTGAAGCTTTCTTT. Translating it yields CASSLWQITEAFF.

This clone was counted a single time. V and J are TRBV5-1 and TRBJ2-7, with D maybe TRBD2 (6 bases). This CDR3 contains 13 residues. Trimming shortened V by 0 bases and J by 7 bases, and 11 bases separated the two germline ends. Germline CDR1 reads SGHRS; CDR2 reads YFSETQ. As DNA, the CDR3 is TGCGCCAGCAGCTTGGTCGGTGGGAGGGAGCAGTACTTC. Translating gives CASSLVGGREQYF.

The gene calls are TRBV2 and TRBJ2-5; maybe TRBD2 (6 bases). Germline CDR1 is SNHLY and CDR2 is FYNNEI. Trimming left V 8 bases short and J 11 bases short, with 30 bases between. The CDR3 totals 16 residues. The chain's CDR3 is CASEKERANDGGEQYF. In nucleotides, the CDR3 is TGTGCCAGCGAAAAAGAGAGAGCCAACGACGGGGGAGAGCAGTACTTC.

The chain employs TRBV7-2 and TRBJ2-7; D might be TRBD1 (6 bases). The CDR3 consists of 11 residues. Germline-derived CDR1 and CDR2 are SGHTA and FQGNSA. Trimming removed 3 bases from V and 7 bases from J, with 7 bases in between. CDR3 sequence (DNA): TGTGCCAGCAGCTTCGGGACAGAGCAGTACTTC. This codes for CASSFGTEQYF.

The chain recombines TRBV29-1 with TRBJ2-2, with D possibly matching TRBD1 (6 bases). The CDR3 is 14 amino acids. Germline V gene lookup returns CDR1 SQVTM and CDR2 ANQGSEA. V lost 8 bases, J lost 6 bases, and 19 bases lay in between. For the CDR3, the DNA is TGCAGCTCTAAGGGGGATTCAGGACCCGGGGAGCTGTTTTTT. Translating gives CSSKGDSGPGELFF.

The sample holds a few counts of this clone. The chain couples TRBV15 to TRBJ2-5; no definite D call. With 0 bases removed from V and 0 bases from J, the gap between germline ends came to 8 bases. This CDR3 comprises 15 residues. Germline loops: CDR1 LNHNV, CDR2 YYDKDF (reference sequence). The CDR3 reads CATSRDPGNQETQYF. The CDR3 coding sequence is TGTGCCACCAGCAGAGATCCAGGAAACCAAGAGACCCAGTACTTC. The variable domain in full, completed from reference TRBV15 and TRBJ2-5, reads DAMVIQNPRYQVTQFGKPVTLSCSQTLNHNVMYWYQQKSSQAPKLLFHYYDKDFNNEADTPDNFQSRRPNTSFCFLDIRSPGLGDTAMYLCATSRDPGNQETQYFGPGTRLLVL.

V gene TRBV30 combines with J gene TRBJ2-3, with 10 bases identical to TRBD2. Unmatched junction bases numbered 8, after V lost 4 bases and J lost 7 bases. The germline gives CDR1 GTSNPN, CDR2 SVGIG (reference sequence). The CDR3 has 14 residues. For the CDR3, the DNA is TGTGCCTGGATTGTAGCGGGGGGCTCCAATACGCAGTATTTT. Translation gives CAWIVAGGSNTQYF. Complete variable domain (other parts from reference TRBV30 and TRBJ2-3): SQTIHQWPATLVQPVGSPLSLECTVEGTSNPNLYWYRQAAGRGLQLLFYSVGIGQISSEVPQNLSASRPQDRQFILSSKKLLLSDSGFYLCAWIVAGGSNTQYFGPGTRLTVL.

The DNA of the CDR3 is TGTGCCACCAGCAGGAGATCAGGTACGCAGTATTTT. This sequence encodes CATSRRSGTQYF. The chain has TRBV15 and TRBJ2-3; the D is unclear. The germline V gene has CDR1 LNHNV and CDR2 YYDKDF (reference sequence). Trimming stripped 3 bases from V and 8 bases from J, with 9 bases between. This CDR3 is built from 12 residues.

The rearrangement uses TRBV5-1 and TRBJ1-1; 9 bases fit TRBD1. Trimming cost V 2 bases and J 5 bases; bases outside gene matches: 4. The CDR3 covers 14 residues. Germline-derived CDR1 and CDR2 are SGHRS and YFSETQ. CDR3 loop: CASSFTGGATEAFF. CDR3 nucleotide sequence: TGCGCCAGCAGCTTTACAGGGGGCGCGACTGAAGCTTTCTTT.

The gene calls are TRBV4-1 and TRBJ1-6; 8 nucleotides match TRBD1. This CDR3 is built from 18 residues. V dropped 4 bases and J dropped 7; count of bases not matched to a gene: 15. Germline V CDR1 and CDR2: MGHRA, YSYEKL. The CDR3 DNA follows: TGCGCCAGCAGCCTAACTTGGGCAGGGGGCGCTTTGAATTCACCCCTCCACTTT. Protein product: CASSLTWAGGALNSPLHF.

The J gene is TRBJ1-2, the V gene TRBV19, with 8 bases that match TRBD1. This CDR3 is 16 amino acids long. Germline lookup yields CDR1 LNHDA and CDR2 SQIVND (reference sequence). The V gene end was trimmed by 6 bases and the J gene end by 6 bases; junction bases not matched to a gene: 15. In DNA, the CDR3 is TGTGCCAGTAGACCCCCTACCGGGACAGGTGGAAATGGCTACACCTTC. Its translation: CASRPPTGTGGNGYTF.

This clone was seen only a few times. The chain recombines TRBV29-1 with TRBJ2-7, with TRBD2 matching over 8 bases. The CDR3 spans 13 residues. CDR1 and CDR2 (germline): SQVTM, ANQGSEA. After removal of 4 bases from V and 3 bases from J, the junction contained 5 bases not matched to a gene. This chain's CDR3 is CSVGGLGRYEQYF. The CDR3 nucleotides read TGCAGCGTTGGGGGACTAGGCCGCTACGAGCAGTACTTC.